This note documents a single T cell receptor beta chain sequence. Profiled with immunoSEQ multiplex PCR; TCRdb holds only in-frame clones, not every one. Of about 80,000 clones listed, around 85% are singletons. These data come from a study of PD-L1 blockade in urothelial cancer. Study overall: About nine tenths of the roughly 29 patients were men who had bladder-origin urothelial cancer. Individuals in the cohort had been given 0 to 3 earlier chemotherapy regimens.

The time point is: pretreatment peripheral blood. Per patient, between 1 and 8 samples were collected at pretreatment and on-treatment time points. Trimming cost V 0 bases and J 1 base, with 2 bases left between them. The CDR3 extends over 13 amino acids. Germline loops: CDR1 MNHEY, CDR2 SVGAGI. Sequencing was performed on PBMCs, taken around atezolizumab (anti-PD-L1) treatment. The clonotype originates from a middle-aged man with urothelial cancer. The chain is built from TRBV6-5 and TRBJ2-3; D is undetermined. The CDR3 region has the DNA TGTGCCAGCAGTTACTCCGGCACAGATACGCAGTATTTT. Its translation: CASSYSGTDTQYF.